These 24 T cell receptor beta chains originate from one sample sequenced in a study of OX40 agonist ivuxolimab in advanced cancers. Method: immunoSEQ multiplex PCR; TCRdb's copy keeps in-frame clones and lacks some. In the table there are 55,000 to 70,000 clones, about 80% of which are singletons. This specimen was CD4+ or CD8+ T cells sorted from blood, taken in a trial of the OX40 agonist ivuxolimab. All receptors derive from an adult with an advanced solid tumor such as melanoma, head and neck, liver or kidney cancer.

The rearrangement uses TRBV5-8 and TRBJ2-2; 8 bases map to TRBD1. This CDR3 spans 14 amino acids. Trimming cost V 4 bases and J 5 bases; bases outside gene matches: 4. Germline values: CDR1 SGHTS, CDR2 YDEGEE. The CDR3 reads CASSLTGGTGELFF. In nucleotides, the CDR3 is TGTGCCAGCAGCCTAACAGGGGGGACCGGGGAGCTGTTTTTT.

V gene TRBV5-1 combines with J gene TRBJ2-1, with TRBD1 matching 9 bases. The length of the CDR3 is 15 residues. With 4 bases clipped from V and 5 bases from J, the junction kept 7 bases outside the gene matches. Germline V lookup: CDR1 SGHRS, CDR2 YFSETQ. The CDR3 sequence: CASSLSGTGNNEQFF. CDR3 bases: TGCGCCAGCAGCCTCTCCGGGACAGGGAACAATGAGCAGTTCTTC.

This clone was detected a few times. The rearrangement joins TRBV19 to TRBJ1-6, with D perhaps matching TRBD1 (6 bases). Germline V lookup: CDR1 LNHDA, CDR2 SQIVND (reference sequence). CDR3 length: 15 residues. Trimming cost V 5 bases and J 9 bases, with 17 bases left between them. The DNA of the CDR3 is TGTGCCAGTAGTCTCCGACAGGCTACTGGTTCACCCCTCCACTTT. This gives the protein CASSLRQATGSPLHF.

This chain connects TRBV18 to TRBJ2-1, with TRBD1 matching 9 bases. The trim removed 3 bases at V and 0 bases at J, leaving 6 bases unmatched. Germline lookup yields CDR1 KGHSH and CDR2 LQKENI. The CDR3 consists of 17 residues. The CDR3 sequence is CASSPLGTGSSYNEQFF. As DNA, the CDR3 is TGTGCCAGCTCACCTCTCGGGACAGGGAGCTCCTACAATGAGCAGTTCTTC.

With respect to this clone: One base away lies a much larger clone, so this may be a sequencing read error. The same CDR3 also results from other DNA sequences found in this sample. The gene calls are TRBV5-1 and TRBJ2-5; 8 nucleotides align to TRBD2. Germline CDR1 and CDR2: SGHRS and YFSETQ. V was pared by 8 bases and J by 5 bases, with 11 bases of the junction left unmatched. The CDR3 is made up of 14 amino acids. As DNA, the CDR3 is TGCGCCAGTGGGACCGGGACTAGTAGGGAGACCCAGTACTTC. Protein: CASGTGTSRETQYF. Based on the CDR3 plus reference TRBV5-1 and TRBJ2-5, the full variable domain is KAGVTQTPRYLIKTRGQQVTLSCSPISGHRSVSWYQQTPGQGLQFLFEYFSETQRNKGNFPGRFSGRQFSNSRSEMNVSTLELGDSALYLCASGTGTSRETQYFGPGTRLLVL.

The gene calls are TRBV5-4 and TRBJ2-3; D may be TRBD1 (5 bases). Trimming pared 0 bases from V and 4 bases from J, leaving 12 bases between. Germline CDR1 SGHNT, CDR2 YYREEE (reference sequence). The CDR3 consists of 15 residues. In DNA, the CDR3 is TGTGCCAGCAGCTTGGGTGCAGGGATGTCAGATACGCAGTATTTT. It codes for CASSLGAGMSDTQYF.

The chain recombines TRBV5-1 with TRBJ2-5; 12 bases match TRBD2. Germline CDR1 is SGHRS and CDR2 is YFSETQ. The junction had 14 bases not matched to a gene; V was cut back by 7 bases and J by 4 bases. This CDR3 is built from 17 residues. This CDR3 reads CASGSILAGGSRETQYF. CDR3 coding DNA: TGCGCCAGCGGCTCGATACTAGCGGGAGGCTCACGAGAGACCCAGTACTTC.

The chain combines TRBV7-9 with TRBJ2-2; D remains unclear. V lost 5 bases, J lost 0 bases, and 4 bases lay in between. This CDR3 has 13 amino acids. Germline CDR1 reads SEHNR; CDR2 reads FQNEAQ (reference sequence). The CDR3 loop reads CASSQTNTGELFF. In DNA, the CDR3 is TGTGCCAGCAGCCAGACGAACACCGGGGAGCTGTTTTTT. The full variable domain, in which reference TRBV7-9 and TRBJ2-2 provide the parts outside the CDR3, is DTGVSQNPRHKITKRGQNVTFRCDPISEHNRLYWYRQTLGQGPEFLTYFQNEAQLEKSRLLSDRFSAERPKGSFSTLEIQRTEQGDSAMYLCASSQTNTGELFFGEGSRLTVL.

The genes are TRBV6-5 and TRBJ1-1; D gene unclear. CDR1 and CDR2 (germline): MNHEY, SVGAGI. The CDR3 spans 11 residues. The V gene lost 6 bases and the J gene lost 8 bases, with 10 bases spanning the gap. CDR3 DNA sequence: TGTGCCAGCAGAGACCCATCCGAAGCTTTCTTT. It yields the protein CASRDPSEAFF.

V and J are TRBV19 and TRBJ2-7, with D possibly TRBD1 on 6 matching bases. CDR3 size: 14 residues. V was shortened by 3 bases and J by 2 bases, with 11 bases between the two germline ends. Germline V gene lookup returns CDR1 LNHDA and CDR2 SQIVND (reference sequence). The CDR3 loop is CASSIRQAPYEQYF. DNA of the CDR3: TGTGCCAGTAGTATCAGACAGGCCCCCTACGAGCAGTACTTC.

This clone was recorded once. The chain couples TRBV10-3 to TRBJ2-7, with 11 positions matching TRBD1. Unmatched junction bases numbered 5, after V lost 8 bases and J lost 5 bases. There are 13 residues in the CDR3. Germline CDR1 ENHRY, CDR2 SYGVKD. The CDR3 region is CAIRRTGGNEQYF. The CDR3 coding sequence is TGTGCCATCCGAAGGACAGGGGGCAACGAGCAGTACTTC.

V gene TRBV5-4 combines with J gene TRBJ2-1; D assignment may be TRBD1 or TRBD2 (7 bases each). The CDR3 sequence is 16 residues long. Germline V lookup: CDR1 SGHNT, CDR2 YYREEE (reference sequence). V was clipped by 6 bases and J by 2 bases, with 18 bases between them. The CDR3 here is CASIHRQGGTYNEQFF. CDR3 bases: TGTGCCAGCATCCACAGACAGGGAGGGACCTACAATGAGCAGTTCTTC.

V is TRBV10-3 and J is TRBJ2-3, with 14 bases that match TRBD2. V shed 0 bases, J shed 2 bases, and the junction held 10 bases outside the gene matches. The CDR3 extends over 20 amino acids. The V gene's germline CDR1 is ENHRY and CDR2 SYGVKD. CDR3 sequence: CAISESPARTSGGSTDTQYF. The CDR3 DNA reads TGTGCCATCAGTGAGTCCCCTGCTAGGACTAGCGGGGGGTCCACAGATACGCAGTATTTT.

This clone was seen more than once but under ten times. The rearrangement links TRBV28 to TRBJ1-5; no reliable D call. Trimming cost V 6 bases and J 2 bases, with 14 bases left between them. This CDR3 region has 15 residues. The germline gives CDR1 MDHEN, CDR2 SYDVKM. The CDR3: CASSSLAMGNQPQHF. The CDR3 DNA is TGTGCCAGCAGCTCCTTGGCCATGGGCAATCAGCCCCAGCATTTT.

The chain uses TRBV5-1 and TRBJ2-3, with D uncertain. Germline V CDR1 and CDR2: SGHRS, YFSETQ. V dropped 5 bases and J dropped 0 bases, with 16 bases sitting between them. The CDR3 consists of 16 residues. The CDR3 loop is CASSPLDATSTDTQYF. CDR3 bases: TGCGCCAGCAGTCCATTGGACGCTACTAGCACAGATACGCAGTATTTT.

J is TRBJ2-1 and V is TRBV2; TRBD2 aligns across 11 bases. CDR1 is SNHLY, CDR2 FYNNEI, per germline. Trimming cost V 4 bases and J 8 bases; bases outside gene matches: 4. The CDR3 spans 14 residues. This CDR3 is CASSGLAGGDEQFF. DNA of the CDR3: TGTGCCAGCAGTGGGCTAGCGGGAGGAGATGAGCAGTTCTTC.

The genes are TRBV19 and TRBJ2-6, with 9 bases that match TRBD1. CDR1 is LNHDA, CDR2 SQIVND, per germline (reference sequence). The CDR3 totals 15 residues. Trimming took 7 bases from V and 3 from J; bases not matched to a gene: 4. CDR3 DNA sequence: TGTGCCAGTACCCCGGACAGGGGTGGGGCCAACGTCCTGACTTTC. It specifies CASTPDRGGANVLTF. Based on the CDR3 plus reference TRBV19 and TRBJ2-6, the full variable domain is DGGITQSPKYLFRKEGQNVTLSCEQNLNHDAMYWYRQDPGQGLRLIYYSQIVNDFQKGDIAEGYSVSREKKESFPLTVTSAQKNPTAFYLCASTPDRGGANVLTFGAGSRLTVL.

CDR3 DNA: TGTGCCAGCAGCTCAATGACAGGGGGGGGCACTGAAGCTTTCTTT. As protein: CASSSMTGGGTEAFF. The V gene is TRBV5-4, the J gene TRBJ1-1; 9 nucleotides agree with TRBD1. Germline V gene data show CDR1 as SGHNT and CDR2 as YYREEE (reference sequence). The CDR3 is 15 residues long. Unmatched junction bases numbered 7, after V lost 3 bases and J lost 4 bases.

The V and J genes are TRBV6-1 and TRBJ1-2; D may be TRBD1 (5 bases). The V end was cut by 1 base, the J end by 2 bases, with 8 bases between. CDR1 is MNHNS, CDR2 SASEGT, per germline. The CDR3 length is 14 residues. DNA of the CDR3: TGTGCCAGCAGTGAAGGGGGGACGAACTATGGCTACACCTTC. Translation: CASSEGGTNYGYTF.

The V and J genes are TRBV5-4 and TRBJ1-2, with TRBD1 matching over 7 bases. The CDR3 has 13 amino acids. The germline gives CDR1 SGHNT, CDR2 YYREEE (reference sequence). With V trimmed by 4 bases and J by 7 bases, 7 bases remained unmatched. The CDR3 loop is CASSGYRGGGYTF. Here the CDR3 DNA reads TGTGCCAGCAGCGGATACAGGGGAGGTGGCTACACCTTC.

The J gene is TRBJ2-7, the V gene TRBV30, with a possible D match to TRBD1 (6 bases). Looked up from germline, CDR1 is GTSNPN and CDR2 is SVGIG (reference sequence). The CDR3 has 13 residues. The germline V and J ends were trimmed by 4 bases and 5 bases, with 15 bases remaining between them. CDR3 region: CAWIGQGLNEQYF. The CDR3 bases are TGTGCCTGGATCGGGCAGGGGCTCAACGAGCAGTACTTC. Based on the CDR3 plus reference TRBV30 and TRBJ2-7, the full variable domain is SQTIHQWPATLVQPVGSPLSLECTVEGTSNPNLYWYRQAAGRGLQLLFYSVGIGQISSEVPQNLSASRPQDRQFILSSKKLLLSDSGFYLCAWIGQGLNEQYFGPGTRLTVT.

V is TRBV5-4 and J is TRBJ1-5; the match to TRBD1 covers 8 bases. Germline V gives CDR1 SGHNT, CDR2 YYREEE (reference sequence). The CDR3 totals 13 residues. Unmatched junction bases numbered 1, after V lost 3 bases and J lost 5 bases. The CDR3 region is CASSSDRDQPQHF. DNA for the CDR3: TGTGCCAGCAGCTCGGACAGGGATCAGCCCCAGCATTTT.

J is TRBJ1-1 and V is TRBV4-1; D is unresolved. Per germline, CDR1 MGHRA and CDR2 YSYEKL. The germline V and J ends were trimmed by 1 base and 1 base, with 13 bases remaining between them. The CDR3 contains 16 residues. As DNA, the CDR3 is TGCGCCAGCAGCCAAGCTTTTACAGTCAGGAACACTGAAGCTTTCTTT. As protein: CASSQAFTVRNTEAFF.

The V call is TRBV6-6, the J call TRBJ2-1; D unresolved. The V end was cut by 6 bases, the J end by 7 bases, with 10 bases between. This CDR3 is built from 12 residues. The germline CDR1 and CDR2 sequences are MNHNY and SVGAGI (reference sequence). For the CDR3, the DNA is TGTGCCAGCAGCACCGACGAGAATGAGCAGTTCTTC. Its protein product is CASSTDENEQFF.